Listed here is a single T cell receptor beta chain. Its target antigen remains unknown. The record has no base qualities; no much larger clone is one base away. The source of the sample is a study of blood T cells in healthy people across ages (dated by TCRdb to 2013 to 2016). About the study as a whole: In model experiments, roughly one uniquely barcoded TCR beta cDNA molecule per two T cells was captured by template switching. For two donors (one aged 18 to 30 and one aged 80 or older), the study analyzed two additional independent replicas of 1 million unique cDNA reads from the same blood draw. Donors of different ages were randomly distributed across sequencing lanes to avoid experimental bias. Using deep sequencing normalized with unique cDNA molecular identifiers, the study measured how TCR beta repertoire diversity changes with age. The donors were divided into four age groups: young (average around 16 years), middle-aged (approximately 42), aged (approximately 62) and long-lived (nearly 85).

Library creation used 5' RACE. The instrument given in TCRdb is Illumina HiSeq 2500. A second 7 to 11 cycle PCR used a sample-barcoded 5' primer and a J-beta primer mix. A template-switch 5' adaptor carrying 12 random nucleotides introduced a unique molecular identifier onto each TCR beta cDNA molecule. At least 2.5 million CDR3-containing paired-end reads were obtained from each sample. First-strand cDNA synthesis was performed from all RNA using the Mint cDNA synthesis kit, with priming by a TRBC-specific oligonucleotide. Following uracil-DNA glycosylase treatment, all cDNA underwent a first 18-cycle PCR with the universal primers M1SS and BC2_uni_R. Regarding the original processing steps: Each sample was normalized by randomly selecting 1 million high-quality reads, each carrying a distinct molecular identifier. Instead of being binned into consensus sequences, reads with shared molecular identifiers were discarded. MiTCR, set to a Q25 quality threshold and the strictest error-elimination algorithm, was used for CDR3 identification, clonotype clustering and error correction. A nonparametric unseen species model using Euler transformation provided a lower-bound estimate of total TCR beta diversity. TCRdb applied fastp at Q25 and MiXCR to the public reads, then kept only in-frame beta chains. Rows merge per CDR3 protein into single entries with the most common DNA and genes. TCRdb, not the authors, supplied the V and J calls. The sample yields approximately 900,000 distinct CDR3 sequences; 40% to 60% were counted once. Over 10% of the sample is held by the ten biggest clonotypes.

From V the trimming removes 3 bases and from J it removes 0 bases, while the gene matches leave 9 bases of the junction unaccounted for. CDR1 DFQATT and CDR2 SNEGSKA were looked up in the germline V gene (reference sequence). Measured from the cysteine to the phenylalanine, the CDR3 is 18 residues long. Just CDR3 DNA is preserved here, 54 bases in frame from base 1. Systemically healthy Caucasian individuals from Russia, approximately 39 in total and aged roughly 6 to 100 years, were included as donors. Each donor gave around 9 milliliters of peripheral blood, collected into EDTA-treated Vacutainer tubes. PBMCs were isolated by Ficoll-Paque density-gradient centrifugation, with at least 7 million obtained per sample. Trizol reagent was used to extract total RNA from the PBMCs, yielding at least 5.5 micrograms per sample. For every donor, an aliquot of PBMCs went through flow cytometry to measure the percentages of naive CD45RAhigh/CD27high T cells.

What the work shows at the level of the full study, not this receptor alone: Observed TCR beta diversity per million T cells fell roughly linearly with age, and a significant reduction was already apparent by age roughly 40. The long-lived group showed more naive CD4+ T cells, fewer expanded clones and increased TCR diversity than the aged group, suggesting age selection. The CMV infection status of donors was not known, potentially confounding age-related changes in expanded clonotypes. Conclusive comparison of naive and antigen-experienced compartments was prevented by the profiling of bulk unsorted PBMCs. The percentage of naive T cells measured by flow cytometry correlated strongly with observed TCR beta diversity. Estimates of total diversity based on one million sequenced T cells were regarded as lower bounds and as underestimates.

Material: blood. The sequence was collected from a young man in good health. The receptor chain draws on TRBV20-1 and TRBJ2-1; 12 bases in the middle match TRBD2. The sequence in DNA is TGCAGTGCTAGGGGTCGGACTAGCGGGGACATCTCCTACAATGAGCAGTTCTTC. It is translated as CSARGRTSGDISYNEQFF.